This T cell receptor (beta chain) emerged from a study of OX40 agonist ivuxolimab in advanced cancers. V was clipped by 5 bases and J by 2 bases; unmatched bases: 6. The germline V gene has CDR1 LGHNT and CDR2 FRNRAP. This CDR3 comprises 15 residues. Clones were sequenced by immunoSEQ multiplex PCR, and TCRdb holds only the in-frame ones, with some missing. Of fewer than 85,000 clones listed, about 88% are singletons. The sample consisted of CD4+ or CD8+ T cells sorted from blood, taken in a trial of the OX40 agonist ivuxolimab. This sequence joins TRBV12-5 and TRBJ1-2; 9 bases fit TRBD1. This clonotype originated in an adult with an advanced solid tumor such as melanoma, head and neck, liver or kidney cancer. As DNA, the CDR3 is TGTGCTAGTGGTACCGGACAGGGGCGGAACTATGGCTACACCTTC. This encodes CASGTGQGRNYGYTF. Based on the CDR3 plus reference TRBV12-5 and TRBJ1-2, the full variable domain is DARVTQTPRHKVTEMGQEVTMRCQPILGHNTVFWYRQTMMQGLELLAYFRNRAPLDDSGMPKDRFSAEMPDATLATLKIQPSEPRDSAVYFCASGTGQGRNYGYTFGSGTRLTVV.